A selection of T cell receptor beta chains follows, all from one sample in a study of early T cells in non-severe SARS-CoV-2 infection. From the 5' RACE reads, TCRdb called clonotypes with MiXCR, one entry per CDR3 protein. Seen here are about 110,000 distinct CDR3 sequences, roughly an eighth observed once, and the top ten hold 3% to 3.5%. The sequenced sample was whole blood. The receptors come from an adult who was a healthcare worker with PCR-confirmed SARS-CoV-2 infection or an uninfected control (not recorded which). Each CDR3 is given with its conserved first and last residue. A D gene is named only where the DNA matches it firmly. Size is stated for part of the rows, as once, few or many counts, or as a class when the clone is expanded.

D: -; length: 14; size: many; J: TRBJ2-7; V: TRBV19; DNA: TGTGCCAGTAGTATTAAAAAAGAAACCGCCGAGCAGTACTTC; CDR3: CASSIKKETAEQYF
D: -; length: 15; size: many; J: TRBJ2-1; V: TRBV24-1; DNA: TGTGCCACCAGTGATACGGGGACCAACCAAAATGAGCAGTTCTTC; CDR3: CATSDTGTNQNEQFF
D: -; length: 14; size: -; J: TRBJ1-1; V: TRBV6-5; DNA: TGTGCCAGCAAGAACGCCGGGGGGTGGGCTGAAGCTTTCTTT; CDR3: CASKNAGGWAEAFF
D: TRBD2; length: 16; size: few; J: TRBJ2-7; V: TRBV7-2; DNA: TGTGCCAGCAGCTTAAGTGTAGCGGGGGGCTCCTACGAGCAGTACTTC; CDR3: CASSLSVAGGSYEQYF
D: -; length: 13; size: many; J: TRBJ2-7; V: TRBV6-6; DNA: TGTGCCAGCAGTCGGGACGGTGACTACGAGCAGTACTTC; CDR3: CASSRDGDYEQYF
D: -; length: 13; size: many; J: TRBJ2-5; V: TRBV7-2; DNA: TGTGCCAGCAGCTTTCGGGGGTTGGAGACCCAGTACTTC; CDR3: CASSFRGLETQYF
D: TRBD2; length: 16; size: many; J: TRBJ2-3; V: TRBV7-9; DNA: TGTGCCAGCAGCTTTGGTACAGCGGGGGGGACAGATACGCAGTATTTT; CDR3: CASSFGTAGGTDTQYF
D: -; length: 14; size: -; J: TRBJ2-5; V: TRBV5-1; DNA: TGCGCCAGCAGTCCGAAGCAGCAACAAGAGACCCAGTACTTC; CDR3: CASSPKQQQETQYF
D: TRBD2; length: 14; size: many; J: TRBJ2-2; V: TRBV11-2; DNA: TGTGCCAGCAGCCGGACTAGCGGGACCGGGGAGCTGTTTTTT; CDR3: CASSRTSGTGELFF
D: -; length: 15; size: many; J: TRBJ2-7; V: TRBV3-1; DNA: TGTGCCAGCAGCCAAGAAGGCGGAAGAGTTTACGAGCAGTACTTC; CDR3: CASSQEGGRVYEQYF
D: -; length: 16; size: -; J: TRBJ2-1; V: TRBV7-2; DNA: TGTGCCAGCAGCTTAATAAGGGGAAGCTCCTACAATGAGCAGTTCTTC; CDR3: CASSLIRGSSYNEQFF
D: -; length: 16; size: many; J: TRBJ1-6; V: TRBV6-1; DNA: TGTGCCAGCAGTTCCAACTCGGGACAATTAGTTTCACCCCTCCACTTT; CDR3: CASSSNSGQLVSPLHF
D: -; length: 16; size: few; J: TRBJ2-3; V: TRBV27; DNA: TGTGCCAGCAGTTTCAGGGCAATGGTAAACACAGATACGCAGTATTTT; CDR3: CASSFRAMVNTDTQYF
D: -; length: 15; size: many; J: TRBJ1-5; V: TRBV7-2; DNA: TGTGCCAGCAGCTACGGGAGAAATAGCAATCAGCCCCAGCATTTT; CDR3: CASSYGRNSNQPQHF
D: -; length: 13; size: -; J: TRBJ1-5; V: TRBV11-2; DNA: TGTGCCAGCAGCGCCAATAGCAATCAGCCCCAGCATTTT; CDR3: CASSANSNQPQHF
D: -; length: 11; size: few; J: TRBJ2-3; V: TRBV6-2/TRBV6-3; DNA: TGTGCCAGCGGTTTCACAGATACGCAGTATTTT; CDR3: CASGFTDTQYF
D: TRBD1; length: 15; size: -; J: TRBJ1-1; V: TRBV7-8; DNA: TGTGCCAGCAGCAGACAAACGGGACAGCCCACTGAAGCTTTCTTT; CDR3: CASSRQTGQPTEAFF
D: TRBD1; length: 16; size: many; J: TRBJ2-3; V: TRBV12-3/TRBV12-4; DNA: TGTGCCAGCAGTCTTAGAAAGGGACAGGAGCCAGATACGCAGTATTTT; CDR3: CASSLRKGQEPDTQYF
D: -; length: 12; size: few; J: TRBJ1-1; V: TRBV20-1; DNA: TGCAGTGCTACTCAGGGAGGGACTGAAGCTTTCTTT; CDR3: CSATQGGTEAFF
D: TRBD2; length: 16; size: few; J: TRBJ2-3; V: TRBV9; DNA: TGTGCCAGCAGCGTAAGGACTAGCGGGGGCACAGATACGCAGTATTTT; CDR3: CASSVRTSGGTDTQYF
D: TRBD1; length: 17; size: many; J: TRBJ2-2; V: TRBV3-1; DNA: TGTGCCAGCAGCTTTACAGGGGGTTTGTTGAACACCGGGGAGCTGTTTTTT; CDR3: CASSFTGGLLNTGELFF
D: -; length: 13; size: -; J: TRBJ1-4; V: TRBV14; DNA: TGTGCCAGCAGCCAAGATCGGGGTGAAAAACTGTTTTTT; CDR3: CASSQDRGEKLFF
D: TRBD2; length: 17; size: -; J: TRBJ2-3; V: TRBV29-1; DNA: TGCAGCGGCGCCTTTCAGGCGGGAGGGGGGGCGATGGATACGCAGTATTTT; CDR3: CSGAFQAGGGAMDTQYF
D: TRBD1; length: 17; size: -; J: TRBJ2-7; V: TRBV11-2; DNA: TGTGCCAGCAGCTTATCGTCCTCAGGGGGCGGTTTCCACGAGCAGTACTTC; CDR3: CASSLSSSGGGFHEQYF
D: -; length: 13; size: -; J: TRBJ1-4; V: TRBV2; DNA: TGTGCCAGCACTTACAGGGAAGAGGAAAAACTGTTTTTT; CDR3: CASTYREEEKLFF
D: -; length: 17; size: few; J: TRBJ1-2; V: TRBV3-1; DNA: TGTGCCAGCAGCCAAGATGTTCTAACAGCCGTTAACTATGGCTACACCTTC; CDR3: CASSQDVLTAVNYGYTF
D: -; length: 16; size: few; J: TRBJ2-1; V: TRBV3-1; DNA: TGTGCCAGCAGCCAAGAGCGGGGGCCCGAGGGCAATGAGCAGTTCTTC; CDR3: CASSQERGPEGNEQFF
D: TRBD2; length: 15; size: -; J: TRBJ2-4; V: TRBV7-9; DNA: TGTGCCAGCAGTCGGGGGGAATTAGCCAAAAACATTCAGTACTTC; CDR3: CASSRGELAKNIQYF
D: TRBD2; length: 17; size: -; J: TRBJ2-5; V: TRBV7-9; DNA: TGTGCCAGCAGCTCCCGCCGGGGACTAGTTCTTGGAGAGACCCAGTACTTC; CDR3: CASSSRRGLVLGETQYF
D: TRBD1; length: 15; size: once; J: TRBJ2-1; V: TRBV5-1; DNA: TGCGCCAGCAGCTTGCCGGGACAGGGGAGGAATGAGCAGTTCTTC; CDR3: CASSLPGQGRNEQFF